Shown below are 2 T cell receptor beta chains from a single sample sequenced in a study of blood T cell repertoires in COVID-19. The method was immunoSEQ multiplex PCR; TCRdb's version includes in-frame clones alone and lacks a portion of them. The sample lists fewer than 300,000 clones; around 85% were seen once. The specimen was peripheral blood. Receptors were obtained from a human donor with COVID-19, enrolled during active disease. The donor label of this sample is uncertain.

The chain carries TRBV7-6 and TRBJ2-7; D not certain. V was pared by 1 base and J by 0 bases, with 7 bases between. Germline lookup yields CDR1 SGHVS and CDR2 FNYEAQ. The CDR3 covers 14 residues. Here the CDR3 DNA reads TGTGCCAGCAGCTTAGGTCAGTTCTCCTACGAGCAGTACTTC. This gives the protein CASSLGQFSYEQYF.

The chain couples TRBV5-1 to TRBJ2-7; TRBD2 matches 13 bases. There are 15 residues in the CDR3. The junction had 6 bases not matched to a gene; V was cut back by 0 bases and J by 9 bases. Germline V gives CDR1 SGHRS, CDR2 YFSETQ. CDR3: CASSLVGLAGAGQYF. CDR3 bases: TGCGCCAGCAGCTTGGTTGGACTAGCGGGAGCGGGGCAGTACTTC.